These 27 T cell receptor beta chains originate from one sample sequenced in a study of shared clonotypes between healthy human individuals. The method was immunoSEQ multiplex PCR; TCRdb's version includes in-frame clones alone and lacks a portion of them. This sample has about 2.4 million clones, with around 94% found just once. The sequenced material came from naive CD4+ T cells sorted from blood. Documented subset: CD45RA+ positively selected. These receptors were taken from a man younger than 35 in good health.

This chain joins TRBV18 and TRBJ1-2; 10 bases are shared with TRBD1. J was trimmed by 5 bases and V by 3 bases; bases with no gene match: 6. This CDR3 region has 15 residues. Germline loops: CDR1 KGHSH, CDR2 LQKENI. Here the CDR3 DNA reads TGTGCCAGCTCACCCCGGGACAGGGGTAGTTATGGCTACACCTTC. This gives the protein CASSPRDRGSYGYTF.

This chain joins TRBV5-1 and TRBJ1-1; no clear D gene. The CDR3 has 13 amino acids. The germline V gene has CDR1 SGHRS and CDR2 YFSETQ. The V end was cut by 4 bases, the J end by 11 bases, with 18 bases between. CDR3 sequence reads: CASSPEAARLAFF. DNA of the CDR3: TGCGCCAGCAGCCCGGAGGCGGCGCGACTGGCTTTCTTT. Complete variable domain (other parts from reference TRBV5-1 and TRBJ1-1): KAGVTQTPRYLIKTRGQQVTLSCSPISGHRSVSWYQQTPGQGLQFLFEYFSETQRNKGNFPGRFSGRQFSNSRSEMNVSTLELGDSALYLCASSPEAARLAFFGQGTRLTVV.

This sequence joins TRBV5-1 and TRBJ1-4, with 8 bases that match TRBD1. Germline V gives CDR1 SGHRS, CDR2 YFSETQ. The CDR3 has 14 amino acids. V lost 0 bases and J lost 8; bases outside the gene matches: 3. CDR3 DNA: TGCGCCAGCAGCTTGGGGACAGGGTTCGAAAAACTGTTTTTT. Protein product: CASSLGTGFEKLFF. The entire variable domain, with the rest obtained from reference TRBV5-1 and TRBJ1-4, is as follows: KAGVTQTPRYLIKTRGQQVTLSCSPISGHRSVSWYQQTPGQGLQFLFEYFSETQRNKGNFPGRFSGRQFSNSRSEMNVSTLELGDSALYLCASSLGTGFEKLFFGSGTQLSVL.

CDR3 sequence reads: CASSLGALGRELKTQYF. CDR3 coding DNA: TGTGCCAGCAGCTTAGGTGCCCTCGGCAGGGAGTTGAAGACCCAGTACTTC. The chain joins TRBV7-2 to TRBJ2-5; the D gene could be TRBD1 or TRBD2 (5 bases each). With 1 base removed from V and 6 bases from J, the gap between germline ends came to 21 bases. This CDR3 region has 17 residues. Germline V gives CDR1 SGHTA, CDR2 FQGNSA.

This clone appeared once. The rearrangement joins TRBV6-6 to TRBJ1-5; D is undetermined. The CDR3 sequence is 12 residues long. CDR1 MNHNY and CDR2 SVGAGI come from the germline V gene (reference sequence). With 0 bases removed from V and 5 bases from J, the gap between germline ends came to 2 bases. This CDR3 reads CASSYSHQPQHF. DNA of the CDR3: TGTGCCAGCAGTTACTCACATCAGCCCCAGCATTTT.

The chain has TRBV7-9 and TRBJ2-3, with D hard to call. The germline V gene encodes CDR1 SEHNR and CDR2 FQNEAQ (reference sequence). With 5 bases removed from V and 2 bases from J, the gap between germline ends came to 5 bases. The CDR3 is 12 amino acids. CDR3 nucleotide sequence: TGTGCCAGCAGCCTTCACACAGATACGCAGTATTTT. This encodes CASSLHTDTQYF.

This chain joins TRBV5-1 and TRBJ2-7; a weak D match, TRBD1 (6 bases). The length of the CDR3 is 13 residues. Germline-derived CDR1 and CDR2 are SGHRS and YFSETQ. V was clipped by 3 bases and J by 5 bases, with 12 bases between them. CDR3 DNA: TGCGCCAGCAGCTCAAGGGGGACCGACGAGCAGTACTTC. Amino acid sequence: CASSSRGTDEQYF.

The CDR3: CASRSGQAPYGYTF. The CDR3 region has the DNA TGTGCCAGCAGATCAGGACAGGCCCCTTATGGCTACACCTTC. This sequence joins TRBV7-9 and TRBJ1-2; TRBD1 aligns across 7 bases. The V gene end was trimmed by 6 bases and the J gene end by 5 bases; junction bases not matched to a gene: 9. CDR3 size: 14 residues. Looked up from germline, CDR1 is SEHNR and CDR2 is FQNEAQ (reference sequence).

V usage is TRBV25-1 and J usage is TRBJ2-2; D is unresolved. V was shortened by 5 bases and J by 2 bases, with 3 bases between the two germline ends. CDR1 and CDR2 (germline): MGHDK, SYGVNS. The CDR3 extends over 12 amino acids. CDR3 protein: CASSHNTGELFF. CDR3 bases: TGTGCCAGCAGTCATAACACCGGGGAGCTGTTTTTT.

This clone was found once. The rearrangement joins TRBV5-7 to TRBJ1-1, with D unclear. TRBV5-7 falls under the ORF class, with uncertain function. V dropped 3 bases and J dropped 0 bases, with 9 bases sitting between them. CDR3 length: 14 residues. The DNA of the CDR3 is TGTGCCAGCAGCTGTCCAGGACTGAACACTGAAGCTTTCTTT. Translated: CASSCPGLNTEAFF.

The CDR3, as DNA: TGTGCCAACGCGGAGACAGGGAACACTGAAGCTTTCTTT. Amino acids: CANAETGNTEAFF. The rearrangement joins TRBV28 to TRBJ1-1; tentative D call: TRBD1 (6 bases). V lost 10 bases to trimming and J lost 1 base, with 13 bases between them. CDR3 length: 13 residues. CDR1 and CDR2 from the germline V gene are MDHEN and SYDVKM.

This clone was counted once. The genes are TRBV30 and TRBJ2-1; 7 bases match TRBD1. V trimming: 0 bases; J trimming: 6 bases; junction bases outside the gene matches: 2. This CDR3 contains 13 residues. The V gene's germline CDR1 is GTSNPN and CDR2 SVGIG (reference sequence). CDR3 protein: CAWSVKGANEQFF. The CDR3 DNA reads as TGTGCCTGGAGTGTAAAGGGGGCCAATGAGCAGTTCTTC.

The chain recombines TRBV5-4 with TRBJ2-2; 10 bases are a match to TRBD2. Germline V gene data show CDR1 as SGHNT and CDR2 as YYREEE (reference sequence). The J segment lost 0 bases and the V segment lost 4 bases, leaving 9 bases of the junction unmatched. The CDR3 spans 18 residues. The CDR3 loop is CASSPFGTSASNTGELFF. The DNA for the CDR3 is TGTGCCAGCAGCCCGTTCGGGACTAGCGCATCGAACACCGGGGAGCTGTTTTTT.

The rearrangement joins TRBV10-3 to TRBJ2-3, with 11 bases identical to TRBD2. Losses at the gene ends were 0 bases for V and 3 bases for J; bases not matched to a gene: 2. Germline CDR1 and CDR2: ENHRY and SYGVKD. CDR3 length: 16 residues. CDR3 in amino acids: CAISESSGRGTDTQYF. DNA of the CDR3: TGTGCCATCAGTGAGTCTAGCGGGAGGGGTACAGATACGCAGTATTTT.

The V gene is TRBV5-1, the J gene TRBJ2-5; 11 bases agree with TRBD2. J lost 5 bases, V lost 3 bases, and 9 bases had no gene match. CDR3 length: 16 amino acids. Per the germline V gene, CDR1 is SGHRS and CDR2 is YFSETQ. The CDR3 protein is CASSSGKTSGTETQYF. The DNA for the CDR3 is TGCGCCAGCAGCTCGGGGAAGACTAGCGGGACGGAGACCCAGTACTTC.

The table lists this clone with a count of one. This chain joins TRBV6-6 and TRBJ2-7, with TRBD1 matching over 8 bases. There are 14 residues in the CDR3. CDR1 is MNHNY and CDR2 is SVGAGI in the germline V gene (reference sequence). Trimming cost V 1 base and J 6 bases; bases outside gene matches: 5. The CDR3 is CASSYFSGTGEQYF. DNA of the CDR3: TGTGCCAGCAGTTACTTCTCCGGGACAGGCGAGCAGTACTTC.

V gene TRBV10-3 combines with J gene TRBJ2-7, with 8 bases matching TRBD1. CDR1 ENHRY and CDR2 SYGVKD come from the germline V gene. The trim removed 7 bases at V and 2 bases at J, leaving 10 bases unmatched. The CDR3 has 15 amino acids. CDR3 nucleotide sequence: TGTGCCATCAAAGACCGGGACAGGCCCCCCTACGAGCAGTACTTC. It encodes CAIKDRDRPPYEQYF.

The V and J genes are TRBV18 and TRBJ2-7; D is possibly TRBD2 (5 bases). The germline V gene encodes CDR1 KGHSH and CDR2 LQKENI. This CDR3 has 14 amino acids. V was pared by 3 bases and J by 2 bases, with 11 bases between. The CDR3 sequence is CASSPPGSAYEQYF. CDR3 nucleotides: TGTGCCAGCTCACCTCCCGGTAGCGCCTACGAGCAGTACTTC.

The rearrangement joins TRBV30 to TRBJ2-5, with D tentatively TRBD1 or TRBD2 (5 bases each). This CDR3 has 13 amino acids. Germline CDR1 and CDR2: GTSNPN and SVGIG (reference sequence). V was trimmed by 2 bases and J by 9 bases, leaving 16 bases between them. The CDR3 bases are TGTGCCTGGAGTCCCCGGGACGGTAACTCCCAGTACTTC. It codes for CAWSPRDGNSQYF.

V and J are TRBV11-2 and TRBJ2-3; D tentatively reads TRBD1 or TRBD2 (5 bases each). Germline V gene lookup returns CDR1 SGHAT and CDR2 FQNNGV. The CDR3 sequence is 16 residues long. The V end lost 1 base, the J end lost 8 bases, and 19 bases lay between the germline ends. The chain's CDR3 is CASSLVGLGSGGTQYF. DNA of the CDR3: TGTGCCAGCAGCTTAGTGGGTTTGGGCAGTGGGGGTACGCAGTATTTT.

The chain joins TRBV11-2 to TRBJ2-3; 8 bases line up with TRBD2. This CDR3 has 15 residues. Per the germline V gene, CDR1 is SGHAT and CDR2 is FQNNGV. V shed 5 bases, J shed 6 bases, and the junction held 10 bases outside the gene matches. CDR3 amino acids: CASSRQRAGVDTQYF. CDR3 DNA sequence: TGTGCCAGCAGCAGACAGCGAGCGGGAGTCGATACGCAGTATTTT. Complete variable domain (other parts from reference TRBV11-2 and TRBJ2-3): EAGVAQSPRYKIIEKRQSVAFWCNPISGHATLYWYQQILGQGPKLLIQFQNNGVVDDSQLPKDRFSAERLKGVDSTLKIQPAKLEDSAVYLCASSRQRAGVDTQYFGPGTRLTVL.

V and J are TRBV9 and TRBJ2-3, with 8 nucleotides matching TRBD2. V lost 3 bases to trimming and J lost 4 bases; unmatched junction nucleotides: 10. The CDR3 covers 16 residues. Germline V gives CDR1 SGDLS, CDR2 YYNGEE. The CDR3 nucleotides read TGTGCCAGCAGCGCCAGACTAGCGTATGATCCAGATACGCAGTATTTT. Amino acids: CASSARLAYDPDTQYF.

This clone occurred once. Other DNA sequences in the same sample also yield this CDR3. The rearrangement uses TRBV5-1 and TRBJ1-5; D unclear. The CDR3 is 13 amino acids. Germline V CDR1 and CDR2: SGHRS, YFSETQ. V was trimmed by 2 bases and J by 1 base, leaving 4 bases between them. CDR3 in amino acids: CASSFSSNQPQHF. The CDR3 DNA follows: TGCGCCAGCAGCTTCTCGAGCAATCAGCCCCAGCATTTT.

The chain joins TRBV2 to TRBJ1-2; TRBD1 matches 7 bases. This CDR3 comprises 15 residues. V shed 8 bases, J shed 6 bases, and the junction held 15 bases outside the gene matches. CDR1 is SNHLY and CDR2 is FYNNEI in the germline V gene. The CDR3 is CASDLEGAVGNGYTF. In DNA, the CDR3 is TGTGCCAGCGACCTCGAGGGGGCGGTGGGGAATGGCTACACCTTC.

The chain employs TRBV5-1 and TRBJ2-7; D not resolved. CDR3 length equals 13 residues. V lost 4 bases and J 3 bases, leaving 11 bases between the germline ends. CDR1 SGHRS and CDR2 YFSETQ come from the germline V gene. The CDR3 nucleotides are TGCGCCAGCAGCCCTCAAGACGGCTACGAGCAGTACTTC. As protein: CASSPQDGYEQYF.

The J gene is TRBJ1-2, the V gene TRBV28; D remains unclear. V lost 7 bases and J lost 3, with 15 bases in between. This CDR3 comprises 14 residues. The germline gives CDR1 MDHEN, CDR2 SYDVKM. The CDR3 loop is CASTKVPRDYGYTF. CDR3 DNA sequence: TGTGCCAGCACCAAAGTGCCTCGTGACTATGGCTACACCTTC.

This clone has just one count. The CDR3 region has the DNA TGTGCCAGCAGCCCGCCAGACAAAGCCTACGAGCAGTACTTC. Protein product: CASSPPDKAYEQYF. The J gene is TRBJ2-7, the V gene TRBV11-3; D is ambiguous. The CDR3 totals 14 residues. V lost 5 bases to trimming and J lost 2 bases, with 13 bases between them. Germline V gene lookup returns CDR1 SGHNT and CDR2 YENEEA.